This T cell receptor (beta chain) came from a study of T cells in Graves' hyperthyroidism and ophthalmopathy. It was RNA transcripts that yielded the amplified TCR beta CDR3 regions. HTBI primers were employed in a first-round RT-PCR of the TCR CDR3. MiXCR, applied by TCRdb to the multiplex PCR reads, yields one record per CDR3 protein. This sample has hundreds of thousands of distinct CDR3 sequences, with 20% found just once. The CDR3 has 15 amino acids. Germline V gives CDR1 MNHNS, CDR2 SASEGT. Trimming pared 0 bases from V and 4 bases from J, leaving 10 bases between. This TCR was recovered from a man younger than 45 with Graves' ophthalmopathy. The chain is built from TRBV6-1 and TRBJ1-3; tentative D call: TRBD1 (5 bases). Sequencing input: blood. DNA of the CDR3: TGTGCCAGCAGTGAAGCCAGGGCCTCAGGAAACACCATATATTTT. Protein: CASSEARASGNTIYF.